This T cell receptor beta chain was obtained from a study of blood T cell repertoires in COVID-19. The germline V gene has CDR1 SGHTA and CDR2 FQGNSA. CDR3 size: 15 residues. Trimming removed 5 bases from V and 6 bases from J; junction bases left unmatched: 5. Authors' methods: Quantification of nucleated cells was approximated via reference gene primer amplification. Assay: immunoSEQ multiplex PCR; the TCRdb copy retains only in-frame clones and omits some. V and J calls and clone size are those listed in that table; D and trimming were worked out from the DNA. The table has 200,000 or so clones, 88% seen once.

J is TRBJ1-6 and V is TRBV7-2; 9 positions agree with TRBD1. The specimen was peripheral blood. This TCR was sampled from a man between 65 and 85 years old with active or convalescent COVID-19. The DNA of the CDR3 is TGTGCCAGCAGCGTGGGACAGGGACGTAATTCACCCCTCCACTTT. Its protein is CASSVGQGRNSPLHF.